This T cell receptor beta chain was retrieved from a study of T cells in Graves' hyperthyroidism and ophthalmopathy. The wider study: Pretreatment peripheral blood was obtained at initial diagnosis.

TCR beta CDR3 region amplification was performed from RNA transcripts. The study used the HTBI primer set for a first-round RT-PCR of the TCR CDR3. TCRdb fed the multiplex PCR reads into MiXCR, producing one record per CDR3 protein. The table shows 600,000 or so distinct CDR3 sequences, with about 14% occurring only once. Germline V lookup: CDR1 SGHTA, CDR2 FQGNSA. The CDR3 sequence is 11 residues long. The sequencing sample was made of blood. The genes are TRBV7-2 and TRBJ2-1; D call uncertain. The J call may be in error: the DNA end matches TRBJ2-7 better. The TCR sequence derives from a woman in her late teens or twenties with Graves' ophthalmopathy. The DNA for the CDR3 is TGTGCCAGCAGCTCCTATATCGAGCAGTACTTC. Its translation: CASSSYIEQYF.